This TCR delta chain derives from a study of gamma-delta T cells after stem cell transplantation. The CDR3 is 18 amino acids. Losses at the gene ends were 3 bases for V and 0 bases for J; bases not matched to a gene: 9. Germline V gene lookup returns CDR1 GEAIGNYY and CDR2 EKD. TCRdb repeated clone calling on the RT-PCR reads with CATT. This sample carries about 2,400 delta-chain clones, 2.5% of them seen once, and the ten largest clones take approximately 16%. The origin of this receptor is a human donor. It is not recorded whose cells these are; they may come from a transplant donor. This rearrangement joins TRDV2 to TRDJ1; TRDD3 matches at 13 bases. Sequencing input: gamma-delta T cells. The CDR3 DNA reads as TGTGCCTGTGACCCCGTACTGGGGGATACGCGGGACACCGATAAACTCATCTTT. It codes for CACDPVLGDTRDTDKLIF.